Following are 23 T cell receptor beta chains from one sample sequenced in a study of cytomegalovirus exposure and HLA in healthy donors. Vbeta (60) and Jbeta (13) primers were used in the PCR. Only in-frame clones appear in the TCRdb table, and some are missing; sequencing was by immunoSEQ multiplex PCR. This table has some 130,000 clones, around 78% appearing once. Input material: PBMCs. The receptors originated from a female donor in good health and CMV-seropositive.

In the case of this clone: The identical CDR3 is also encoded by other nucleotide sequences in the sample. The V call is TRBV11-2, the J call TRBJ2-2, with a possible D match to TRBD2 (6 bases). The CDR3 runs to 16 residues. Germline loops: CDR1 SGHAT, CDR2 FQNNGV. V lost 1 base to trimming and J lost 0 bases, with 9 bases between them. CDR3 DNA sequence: TGTGCCAGCAGCTTAGGGCGGGGAACGAACACCGGGGAGCTGTTTTTT. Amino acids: CASSLGRGTNTGELFF.

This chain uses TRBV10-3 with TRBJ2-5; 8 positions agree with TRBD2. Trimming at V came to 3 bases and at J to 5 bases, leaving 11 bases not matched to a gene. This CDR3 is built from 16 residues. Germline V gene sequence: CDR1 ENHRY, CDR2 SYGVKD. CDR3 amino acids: CAISDEGGGLRETQYF. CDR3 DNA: TGTGCCATCAGTGACGAGGGCGGGGGGCTCCGGGAGACCCAGTACTTC.

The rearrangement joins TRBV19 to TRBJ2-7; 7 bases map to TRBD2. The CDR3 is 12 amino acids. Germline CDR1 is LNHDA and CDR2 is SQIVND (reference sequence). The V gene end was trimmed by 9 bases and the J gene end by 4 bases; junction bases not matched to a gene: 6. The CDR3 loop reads CASTNGGYEQYF. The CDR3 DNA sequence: TGTGCCAGCACAAACGGGGGGTACGAGCAGTACTTC.

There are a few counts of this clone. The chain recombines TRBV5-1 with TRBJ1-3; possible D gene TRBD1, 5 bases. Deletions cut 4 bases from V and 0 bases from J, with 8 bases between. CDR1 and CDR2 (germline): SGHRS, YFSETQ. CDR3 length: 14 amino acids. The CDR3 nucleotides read TGCGCCAGCAGCCCACAGGTCTCTGGAAACACCATATATTTT. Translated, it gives CASSPQVSGNTIYF.

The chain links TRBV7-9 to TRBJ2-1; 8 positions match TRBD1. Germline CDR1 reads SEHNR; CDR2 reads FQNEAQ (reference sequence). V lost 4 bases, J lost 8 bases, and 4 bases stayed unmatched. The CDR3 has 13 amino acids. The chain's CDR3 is CASSYQQGDEQFF. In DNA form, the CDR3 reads TGTGCCAGCAGCTACCAACAGGGGGATGAGCAGTTCTTC.

The CDR3 sequence: CASSVGRDTGNEQFF. The DNA for the CDR3 is TGTGCCAGCAGCGTAGGCAGGGATACTGGCAATGAGCAGTTCTTC. This chain joins TRBV9 and TRBJ2-1, with D possibly matching TRBD1 (5 bases). V was pared by 0 bases and J by 6 bases, with 13 bases between. CDR3 length equals 15 residues. Per the germline V gene, CDR1 is SGDLS and CDR2 is YYNGEE.

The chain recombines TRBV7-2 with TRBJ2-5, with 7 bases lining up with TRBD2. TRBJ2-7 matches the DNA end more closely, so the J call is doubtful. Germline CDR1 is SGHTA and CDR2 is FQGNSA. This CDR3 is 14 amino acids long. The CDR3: CASRLAAPSYEQYF. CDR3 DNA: TGTGCCAGCAGGCTAGCGGCCCCCTCCTACGAGCAGTACTTC.

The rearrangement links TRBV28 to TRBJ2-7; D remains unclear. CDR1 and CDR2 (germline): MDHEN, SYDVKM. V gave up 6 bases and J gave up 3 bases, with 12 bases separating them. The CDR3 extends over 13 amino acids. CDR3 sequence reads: CASRTTLHYEQYF. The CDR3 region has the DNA TGTGCCAGCAGGACGACTTTACACTACGAGCAGTACTTC.

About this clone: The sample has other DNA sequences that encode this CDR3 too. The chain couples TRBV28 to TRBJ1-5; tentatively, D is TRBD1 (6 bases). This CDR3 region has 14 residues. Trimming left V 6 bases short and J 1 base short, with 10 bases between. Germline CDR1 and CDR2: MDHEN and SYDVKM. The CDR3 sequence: CASSRTVSNQPQHF. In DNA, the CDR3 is TGTGCCAGCAGCCGGACAGTAAGCAATCAGCCCCAGCATTTT.

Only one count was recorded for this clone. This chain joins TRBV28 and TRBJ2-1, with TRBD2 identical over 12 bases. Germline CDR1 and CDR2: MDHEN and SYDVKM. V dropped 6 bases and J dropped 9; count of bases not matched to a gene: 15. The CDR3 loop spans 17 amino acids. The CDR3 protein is CASSSLAGGPVGGEQFF. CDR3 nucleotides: TGTGCCAGCAGCTCCCTAGCGGGGGGGCCGGTTGGGGGTGAGCAGTTCTTC. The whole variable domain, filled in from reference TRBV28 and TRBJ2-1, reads DVKVTQSSRYLVKRTGEKVFLECVQDMDHENMFWYRQDPGLGLRLIYFSYDVKMKEKGDIPEGYSVSREKKERFSLILESASTNQTSMYLCASSSLAGGPVGGEQFFGPGTRLTVL.

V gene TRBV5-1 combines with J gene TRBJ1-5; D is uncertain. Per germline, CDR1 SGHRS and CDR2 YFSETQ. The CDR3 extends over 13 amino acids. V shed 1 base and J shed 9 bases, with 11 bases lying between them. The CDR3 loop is CASSLTADGPQHF. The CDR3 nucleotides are TGCGCCAGCAGCTTGACAGCGGATGGGCCCCAGCATTTT.

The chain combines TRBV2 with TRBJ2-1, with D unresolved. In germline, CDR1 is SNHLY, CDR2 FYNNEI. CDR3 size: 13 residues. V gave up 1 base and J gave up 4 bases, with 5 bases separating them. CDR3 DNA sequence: TGTGCCAGCAGTGAAGGCGAGTACAATGAGCAGTTCTTC. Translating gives CASSEGEYNEQFF.

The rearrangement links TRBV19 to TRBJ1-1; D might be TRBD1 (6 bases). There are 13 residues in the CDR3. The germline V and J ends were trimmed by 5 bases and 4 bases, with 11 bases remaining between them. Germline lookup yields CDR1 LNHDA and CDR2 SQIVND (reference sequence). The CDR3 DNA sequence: TGTGCCAGTAGTCCCCGACAGGCCACTGAAGCTTTCTTT. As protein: CASSPRQATEAFF. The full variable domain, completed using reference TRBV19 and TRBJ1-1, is DGGITQSPKYLFRKEGQNVTLSCEQNLNHDAMYWYRQDPGQGLRLIYYSQIVNDFQKGDIAEGYSVSREKKESFPLTVTSAQKNPTAFYLCASSPRQATEAFFGQGTRLTVV.

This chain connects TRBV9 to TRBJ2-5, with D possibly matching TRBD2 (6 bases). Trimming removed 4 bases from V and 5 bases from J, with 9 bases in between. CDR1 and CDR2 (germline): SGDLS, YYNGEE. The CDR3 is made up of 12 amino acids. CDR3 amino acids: CASSRAGETQYF. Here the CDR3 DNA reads TGTGCCAGCAGCCGGGCGGGGGAGACCCAGTACTTC.

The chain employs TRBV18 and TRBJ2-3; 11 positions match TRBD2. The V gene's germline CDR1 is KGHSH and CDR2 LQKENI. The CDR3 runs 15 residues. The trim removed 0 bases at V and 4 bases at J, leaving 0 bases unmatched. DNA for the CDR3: TGTGCCAGCTCACCACCTAGCGGGGGGGCAGATACGCAGTATTTT. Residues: CASSPPSGGADTQYF.

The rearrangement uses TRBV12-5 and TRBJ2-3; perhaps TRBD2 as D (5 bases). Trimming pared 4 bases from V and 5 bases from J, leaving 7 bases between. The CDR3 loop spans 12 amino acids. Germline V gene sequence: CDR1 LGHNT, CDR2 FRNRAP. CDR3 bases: TGTGCTAGTGGTTGGCGGGTAGATACGCAGTATTTT. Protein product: CASGWRVDTQYF.

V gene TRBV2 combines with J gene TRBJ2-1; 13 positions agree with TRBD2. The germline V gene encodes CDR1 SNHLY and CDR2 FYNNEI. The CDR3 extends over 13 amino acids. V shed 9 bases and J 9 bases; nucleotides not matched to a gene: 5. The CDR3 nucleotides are TGTGCCAGAACTAGCGGGGGGGCCCTTGAGCAGTTCTTC. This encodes CARTSGGALEQFF. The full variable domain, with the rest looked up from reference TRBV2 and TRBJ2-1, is EPEVTQTPSHQVTQMGQEVILRCVPISNHLYFYWYRQILGQKVEFLVSFYNNEISEKSEIFDDQFSVERPDGSNFTLKIRSTKLEDSAMYFCARTSGGALEQFFGPGTRLTVL.

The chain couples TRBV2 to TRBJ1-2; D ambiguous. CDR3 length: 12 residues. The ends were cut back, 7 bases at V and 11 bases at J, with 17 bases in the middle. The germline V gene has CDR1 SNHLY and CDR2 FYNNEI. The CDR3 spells CASTIAREEYTF. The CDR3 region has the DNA TGTGCCAGCACCATTGCTAGGGAGGAGTACACCTTC.

CDR3 sequence: CASSFDRGIYGYTF. The CDR3 DNA follows: TGTGCCAGCAGCTTTGACAGGGGTATCTATGGCTACACCTTC. This chain links TRBV5-4 with TRBJ1-2; 8 positions match TRBD1. Germline CDR1 and CDR2: SGHNT and YYREEE (reference sequence). The CDR3 is 14 residues long. J gave up 4 bases and V 2 bases, and 4 bases lay outside the gene matches.

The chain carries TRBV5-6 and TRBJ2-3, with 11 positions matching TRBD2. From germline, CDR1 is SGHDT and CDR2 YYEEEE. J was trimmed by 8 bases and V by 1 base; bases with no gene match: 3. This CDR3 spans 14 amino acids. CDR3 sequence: CASSLLAGGRTQYF. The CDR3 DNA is TGTGCCAGCAGCTTGCTAGCGGGGGGTCGTACGCAGTATTTT.

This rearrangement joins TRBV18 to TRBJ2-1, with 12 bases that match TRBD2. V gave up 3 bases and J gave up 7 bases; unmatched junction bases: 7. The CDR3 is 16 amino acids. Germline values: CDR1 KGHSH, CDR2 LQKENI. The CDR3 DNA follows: TGTGCCAGCTCACCCCGGACTAGCGGGACGGGAAATGAGCAGTTCTTC. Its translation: CASSPRTSGTGNEQFF.

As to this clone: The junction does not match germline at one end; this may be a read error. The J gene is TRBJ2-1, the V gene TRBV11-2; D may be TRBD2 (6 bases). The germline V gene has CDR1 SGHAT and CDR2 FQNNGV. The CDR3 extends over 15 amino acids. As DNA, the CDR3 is TGTGTCAGCAGATTTGGGACTGGCTCCTACAATGAGCAGTTCTTC. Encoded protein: CVSRFGTGSYNEQFF.

The CDR3 DNA is TGCGCCAGCAGCGCGGACACACGGAACACCGGGGAGCTGTTTTTT. It yields the protein CASSADTRNTGELFF. The chain carries TRBV5-1 and TRBJ2-2, with a tentative D call TRBD1 (5 bases). V was trimmed by 4 bases and J by 1 base, leaving 11 bases between them. The CDR3 consists of 15 residues. Germline-derived CDR1 and CDR2 are SGHRS and YFSETQ. The whole variable domain, filled in from reference TRBV5-1 and TRBJ2-2, reads KAGVTQTPRYLIKTRGQQVTLSCSPISGHRSVSWYQQTPGQGLQFLFEYFSETQRNKGNFPGRFSGRQFSNSRSEMNVSTLELGDSALYLCASSADTRNTGELFFGEGSRLTVL.